This TCR beta chain was captured by sequencing in a study of cytomegalovirus exposure and HLA in healthy donors. The V gene lost 4 bases and the J gene lost 12 bases, with 17 bases spanning the gap. This CDR3 has 14 residues. Germline assignment: CDR1 SGDLS and CDR2 YYNGEE. The PCR had 60 Vbeta and 13 Jbeta primers. Generated by immunoSEQ multiplex PCR, the TCRdb table keeps only in-frame clones and is missing some. Here the sample spans hundreds of thousands of clones, roughly 83% being singletons. Concerning this clone: Its specificity is unknown.

Findings and caveats of the study: In a later analysis, TCR beta V- and J-gene trimming was associated with a missense DCLRE1C variant. Data from an earlier analysis indicated that most TCR beta V segments were productive either about 87% or about 30% of the time. HLA allele associations emerged for around 15,000 TCR beta sequences in a later analysis, at 0.05 false discovery rate. A later analysis by the authors found several of the most significant clusters apparently linked to common viral pathogens.

This sequence joins TRBV9 and TRBJ1-6, with D possibly TRBD1 on 5 matching bases. The sample consisted of PBMCs. The clonotype originates from a boy aged 2 to 10 in good health and CMV-seronegative. CDR3: CASSPTTDRGPLHF. The CDR3 DNA reads as TGTGCCAGCAGCCCAACGACAGATAGGGGACCCCTCCACTTT.